This T cell receptor beta chain was obtained from a study of breast tumors, draining lymph nodes, adjacent tissues. TCRdb called the multiplex PCR reads again in MiXCR, with one record for every CDR3 protein. The table lists about 230,000 distinct CDR3 sequences, roughly 30% of them singletons, with 1.1% to 1.5% in the top ten. Study findings and constraints: Findings are consistent with lymph node origin and intratumoral expansion of most tumor T cells.

This clonotype has a count of ten or more. Its matching antigen is unknown. Germline assignment: CDR1 SQVTM and CDR2 ANQGSEA. The CDR3 has 12 residues. Trimming left V 7 bases short and J 4 bases short, with 14 bases between. Breast cancer patients provided tissue from their axillary draining lymph nodes. Material: axillary lymph node tissue. This chain links TRBV29-1 with TRBJ2-7, with D possibly matching TRBD2 (5 bases). The receptor's source is a female donor with breast cancer. Some clones in this sample may be carry-over from other donors' samples. CDR3 sequence reads: CSANEGGYEQYF. The CDR3 DNA reads as TGCAGCGCTAACGAAGGAGGATACGAGCAGTACTTC.